What follows are 4 T cell receptor beta chains derived from one specimen sequenced in a study of CD8+ T cells in alopecia areata. Stated treatment: oral pan-JAK inhibitor, 5-10 mg twice daily. RNA was isolated and reverse transcribed to cDNA, the sequencing template. Libraries were prepared by immunoSEQ multiplex PCR; TCRdb keeps only in-frame clonotypes and omits some of them. Of some 220,000 clones detected, more than 45% appear once; the ten largest clones hold 1.6%. The material was CD4+ T cells sorted from blood, obtained at week 4, from a patient treated with tofacitinib. The source of these receptors is a human donor with alopecia areata.

A word on this clone: The sample holds other DNA sequences that translate to the same CDR3. The rearrangement links TRBV2 to TRBJ2-3, with 8 bases lining up with TRBD2. The germline V gene has CDR1 SNHLY and CDR2 FYNNEI. Losses at the gene ends were 4 bases for V and 1 base for J; bases not matched to a gene: 1. CDR3 length: 14 amino acids. CDR3 DNA sequence: TGTGCCAGCAGTGCGGGGGGGCGCACAGATACGCAGTATTTT. It is translated as CASSAGGRTDTQYF.

The rearrangement joins TRBV27 to TRBJ1-6; possibly TRBD1 for D (6 bases). The CDR3 runs 16 residues. The V gene's germline CDR1 is MNHEY and CDR2 SMNVEV (reference sequence). Trimming stripped 8 bases from V and 0 bases from J, with 14 bases between. The CDR3 nucleotides read TGTGCCAGCCGCCTTGGACAGAGCTCCTATAATTCACCCCTCCACTTT. Translation: CASRLGQSSYNSPLHF.

On this clone itself: Other DNA sequences of this sample code for an identical CDR3. The CDR3 loop is CASSLEGQLSYEQYF. In nucleotides, the CDR3 is TGCGCCAGCAGCTTGGAGGGACAGCTGTCCTACGAGCAGTACTTC. The chain is built from TRBV5-1 and TRBJ2-7; 7 bases line up with TRBD1. The junction had 4 bases not matched to a gene; V was cut back by 0 bases and J by 1 base. The germline V gene encodes CDR1 SGHRS and CDR2 YFSETQ. This CDR3 spans 15 amino acids.

The rearrangement uses TRBV7-3 and TRBJ2-3, with 12 bases matching TRBD2. Trimming removed 7 bases from V and 7 bases from J; junction bases left unmatched: 9. CDR3 size: 15 residues. The germline V gene has CDR1 SGHTA and CDR2 FQGTGA. The CDR3 loop reads CASKDGLAGRNTQYF. The CDR3 bases are TGTGCCAGCAAGGATGGACTAGCGGGGAGAAATACGCAGTATTTT.